This T cell receptor beta chain stems from a study of blood T cells in healthy people across ages. J gave up 0 bases and V 4 bases, and 4 bases lay outside the gene matches. The CDR3 has 16 residues. From germline, CDR1 is SEHNR and CDR2 FQNEAQ (reference sequence). The use of a sample-barcoded 5' primer and a J-beta primer mix characterized a second PCR of about 7 to 12 cycles. TCRdb processed the 5' RACE reads anew with MiXCR; each CDR3 protein has one entry. The sample yields around 780,000 distinct CDR3 sequences, roughly 56% seen once. Every donor provided roughly 10 milliliters of peripheral blood.

The chain recombines TRBV7-9 with TRBJ1-1, with 11 bases fitting TRBD1. The source is a man aged 35 to 55 in good health. Sequencing was performed on blood. The CDR3 sequence: CASSSGQGVMNTEAFF. For the CDR3, the DNA is TGTGCCAGCAGCTCGGGACAGGGGGTGATGAACACTGAAGCTTTCTTT.